This TCR beta chain was captured by sequencing in a study of T cell responses to AZD1222 COVID-19 vaccine. The V gene end was trimmed by 5 bases and the J gene end by 5 bases; junction bases not matched to a gene: 11. Germline V gene data show CDR1 as SEHNR and CDR2 as FQNEAQ (reference sequence). The CDR3 runs to 17 residues. To note about this clone: Its antigen is unknown.

General study results and limits: Increases in Spike-specific TCR breadth and depth were seen after two AZD1222 doses. The peak T cell response came first, and repertoires were sampled only after it.

Assay: immunoSEQ multiplex PCR; the TCRdb copy retains only in-frame clones and omits some. The repertoire holds some 130,000 clones, with 80% to 90% as singletons. The material was peripheral blood, obtained on day 0 of AZD1222 vaccination. V usage is TRBV7-9 and J usage is TRBJ2-1, with 11 bases that match TRBD2. The clonotype comes from an adult in good health. This CDR3 reads CASSRMTGTSGDNEQFF. The DNA of the CDR3 is TGTGCCAGCAGCCGAATGACCGGGACTAGCGGAGACAATGAGCAGTTCTTC.